This T cell receptor (beta chain) was captured by sequencing in a study of tumor-infiltrating lymphocytes in primary liver carcinoma. Looking at the study overall: Each of the samples returned roughly 3.5 to 7.5 million productive TCRbeta reads (a yield similar across tissue types).

Unsorted bulk tissue of roughly 20-31 mg yielded co-extracted RNA and DNA. Trimming cost V 8 bases and J 10 bases, with 14 bases left between them. The length of the CDR3 is 11 residues. CDR1 and CDR2 from the germline V gene are ENHRY and SYGVKD. From approximately 0.5 ug of total RNA, TCR beta-specific cDNA was reverse-transcribed using a constant-region primer. Modified slightly, ARM-PCR produced TCR beta libraries over three nested multiplex PCR rounds. Forward primers for TRBV1-TRBV30 and a C-beta reverse primer served the first two PCR rounds, at about 10 cycles each. TCRdb analysed the multiplex PCR reads with MiXCR anew, one entry per CDR3 protein. The data show about 59,000 distinct CDR3 sequences, with 55% to 75% seen just once and approximately 54% held by the top ten.

The sample comprised liver tumor tissue from sampling region 2. The subset here: tumor region T2, inferior pole. The chain recombines TRBV10-3 with TRBJ1-2, with D unclear. This sequence was found in a man aged 35 to 55 with primary liver carcinoma and hepatitis B virus infection. CDR3 DNA sequence: TGTGCCATCCGTACTGGGGAGGCCTACACCTTC. It yields the protein CAIRTGEAYTF.